The 17 T cell receptor beta chains below all came from one sample that was sequenced in a study of shared clonotypes between healthy human individuals. Sequenced by immunoSEQ multiplex PCR; TCRdb stores in-frame clones only, minus some. Among a few million clones, approximately 93% were seen once, and the ten largest hold roughly 0.36%. Sequenced material: naive CD4+ T cells from PBMCs. Subset indicated: CD45RA+ positively selected. The receptors derive from a man younger than 35 in good health. Some clones in this sample may be carry-over from other donors' samples.

V is TRBV7-3 and J is TRBJ1-4, with D perhaps matching TRBD1 (5 bases). Germline-derived CDR1 and CDR2 are SGHTA and FQGTGA. This CDR3 spans 13 amino acids. With 10 bases removed from V and 8 bases from J, the gap between germline ends came to 17 bases. DNA for the CDR3: TGTGCCACCGCGCCGGGGCTATGGGAAAAACTGTTTTTT. It encodes CATAPGLWEKLFF.

This clone was observed a handful of times. The chain employs TRBV7-9 and TRBJ1-5; D not resolved. The ends were cut back, 2 bases at V and 4 bases at J, with 6 bases in the middle. The CDR3 is made up of 13 amino acids. CDR1 is SEHNR, CDR2 FQNEAQ, per germline (reference sequence). The CDR3 DNA is TGTGCCAGCAGCTTAAACCAGAATCAGCCCCAGCATTTT. It encodes CASSLNQNQPQHF. Supplemented by reference TRBV7-9 and TRBJ1-5, the full variable domain reads DTGVSQNPRHKITKRGQNVTFRCDPISEHNRLYWYRQTLGQGPEFLTYFQNEAQLEKSRLLSDRFSAERPKGSFSTLEIQRTEQGDSAMYLCASSLNQNQPQHFGDGTRLSIL.

J is TRBJ2-2 and V is TRBV4-3, with a possible D match to TRBD2 (6 bases). Per germline, CDR1 LGHNA and CDR2 YSLEER. This CDR3 contains 16 residues. Trimming shortened V by 2 bases and J by 2 bases, and 12 bases separated the two germline ends. Here the CDR3 DNA reads TGCGCCAGCAGCCAAAAAGGGACTCCAAACACCGGGGAGCTGTTTTTT. Translating it yields CASSQKGTPNTGELFF.

This clone was seen only once. The V call is TRBV4-1, the J call TRBJ2-7; 9 bases are shared with TRBD1. The CDR3 sequence is 14 residues long. In germline, CDR1 is MGHRA, CDR2 YSYEKL. With 5 bases clipped from V and 1 base from J, the junction kept 3 bases outside the gene matches. CDR3 sequence: CASSSGTGSYEQYF. DNA for the CDR3: TGCGCCAGCAGCTCCGGGACAGGGTCCTACGAGCAGTACTTC.

The chain links TRBV5-4 to TRBJ2-2; 10 positions match TRBD1. CDR1 is SGHNT, CDR2 YYREEE, per germline (reference sequence). The CDR3 is 15 residues long. V lost 0 bases and J lost 4; bases outside the gene matches: 0. The CDR3 spells CASSLGDRGTGELFF. In nucleotides, the CDR3 is TGTGCCAGCAGCTTGGGGGACAGGGGCACCGGGGAGCTGTTTTTT.

The CDR3 is CASSGGANTEAFF. Written as DNA, the CDR3 is TGTGCCAGCAGCGGGGGAGCGAACACTGAAGCTTTCTTT. The chain is built from TRBV2 and TRBJ1-1; perhaps TRBD1 as D (5 bases). V lost 6 bases, J lost 1 base, and 9 bases lay in between. The CDR3 sequence is 13 residues long. Germline V CDR1 and CDR2: SNHLY, FYNNEI.

The J gene is TRBJ1-1, the V gene TRBV28, with D possibly matching TRBD1 (6 bases). Trimming cost V 6 bases and J 2 bases, with 13 bases left between them. This CDR3 contains 14 residues. Germline V lookup: CDR1 MDHEN, CDR2 SYDVKM. Written as DNA, the CDR3 is TGTGCCAGCAGGAGGGACACGGTAAACACTGAAGCTTTCTTT. Protein sequence: CASRRDTVNTEAFF.

This clone was seen a single time. The chain carries TRBV5-8 and TRBJ1-4; D is perhaps TRBD1 (6 bases). Per the germline V gene, CDR1 is SGHTS and CDR2 is YDEGEE. The CDR3 loop spans 15 amino acids. Between the trimmed V and J ends, which lost 5 bases and 0 bases, there was a span of 11 bases. CDR3 nucleotide sequence: TGTGCCAGCAGAATCCGGACAGCAACTAATGAAAAACTGTTTTTT. It codes for CASRIRTATNEKLFF. The variable domain in full, completed from reference TRBV5-8 and TRBJ1-4, reads EAGVTQSPTHLIKTRGQQATLRCSPISGHTSVYWYQQALGLGLQFLLWYDEGEERNRGNFPPRFSGRQFPNYSSELNVNALELEDSALYLCASRIRTATNEKLFFGSGTQLSVL.

This chain uses TRBV7-3 with TRBJ2-1; TRBD2 matches at 14 bases. This CDR3 is 16 amino acids long. CDR1 is SGHTA and CDR2 is FQGTGA in the germline V gene. V lost 5 bases and J lost 7; bases outside the gene matches: 7. The CDR3 DNA is TGTGCCAGCAGCAAATCCGGGACTAGCGGGAGAAATGAGCAGTTCTTC. It codes for CASSKSGTSGRNEQFF.

The rearrangement uses TRBV5-1 and TRBJ2-3, with D possibly called TRBD1 or TRBD2 (6 bases each). Trimming shortened V by 8 bases and J by 4 bases, and 17 bases separated the two germline ends. This CDR3 is built from 14 residues. Germline V gene data show CDR1 as SGHRS and CDR2 as YFSETQ. The chain's CDR3 is CASSQMGGPDTQYF. The CDR3 DNA sequence: TGCGCCAGTTCCCAGATGGGGGGCCCAGATACGCAGTATTTT.

CDR3 amino acids: CASRARGSGNTIYF. CDR3 in DNA: TGTGCCAGCAGGGCTAGGGGTTCTGGAAACACCATATATTTT. The V call is TRBV5-8, the J call TRBJ1-3; tentatively, D is TRBD1 (5 bases). V was clipped by 5 bases and J by 1 base, with 10 bases between them. CDR1 is SGHTS, CDR2 YDEGEE, per germline. CDR3 length: 14 residues.

The genes are TRBV5-4 and TRBJ2-3; 14 bases fit TRBD2. The CDR3 is 16 amino acids. Germline V gives CDR1 SGHNT, CDR2 YYREEE (reference sequence). V gave up 4 bases and J gave up 5 bases; unmatched junction bases: 6. The CDR3 loop reads CASSKGLAGVLDTQYF. The CDR3 DNA follows: TGTGCCAGCAGCAAGGGACTAGCGGGAGTCCTAGATACGCAGTATTTT. Drawing the rest from reference TRBV5-4 and TRBJ2-3, the complete variable domain is ETGVTQSPTHLIKTRGQQVTLRCSSQSGHNTVSWYQQALGQGPQFIFQYYREEENGRGNFPPRFSGLQFPNYSSELNVNALELDDSALYLCASSKGLAGVLDTQYFGPGTRLTVL.

This rearrangement joins TRBV30 to TRBJ2-5; 8 nucleotides match TRBD1. The closer fit of TRBJ2-7 to the DNA end suggests the J call may be wrong. Germline CDR1 reads GTSNPN; CDR2 reads SVGIG (reference sequence). The CDR3 totals 14 residues. In nucleotides, the CDR3 is TGTGCCTGGAGCGTCGCAGGGGGCGGCTACGAGCAGTACTTC. Residues: CAWSVAGGGYEQYF.

The J gene is TRBJ2-7, the V gene TRBV7-2; 7 bases line up with TRBD1. V was pared by 5 bases and J by 0 bases, with 4 bases of the junction left unmatched. The CDR3 contains 14 residues. Germline V CDR1 and CDR2: SGHTA, FQGNSA. CDR3 amino acids: CASSQDRSSYEQYF. CDR3 DNA: TGTGCCAGCAGCCAGGACAGGAGCTCCTACGAGCAGTACTTC.

The CDR3 loop reads CASSLSPSSGNTIYF. The CDR3 DNA sequence: TGTGCCAGCAGTTTATCTCCTAGCTCTGGAAACACCATATATTTT. This chain links TRBV27 with TRBJ1-3; the D is unclear. CDR3 size: 15 residues. V was trimmed by 0 bases and J by 0 bases, leaving 6 bases between them. Germline values: CDR1 MNHEY, CDR2 SMNVEV (reference sequence).

V is TRBV28 and J is TRBJ1-2, with a possible D match to TRBD1 (6 bases). The V gene lost 5 bases and the J gene lost 4 bases, with 11 bases spanning the gap. The CDR3 covers 13 residues. Germline CDR1 is MDHEN and CDR2 is SYDVKM. The CDR3 region is CASSRQDLYGYTF. The CDR3 bases are TGTGCCAGCAGTAGACAGGACCTCTATGGCTACACCTTC.

The chain carries TRBV7-3 and TRBJ2-3; D may be TRBD2 (6 bases). V dropped 0 bases and J dropped 6 bases, with 16 bases sitting between them. This CDR3 is built from 16 residues. The germline V gene encodes CDR1 SGHTA and CDR2 FQGTGA. CDR3: CASSLTAGSSGDTQYF. The CDR3 DNA reads TGTGCCAGCAGCTTAACAGCGGGCAGCTCCGGGGATACGCAGTATTTT.